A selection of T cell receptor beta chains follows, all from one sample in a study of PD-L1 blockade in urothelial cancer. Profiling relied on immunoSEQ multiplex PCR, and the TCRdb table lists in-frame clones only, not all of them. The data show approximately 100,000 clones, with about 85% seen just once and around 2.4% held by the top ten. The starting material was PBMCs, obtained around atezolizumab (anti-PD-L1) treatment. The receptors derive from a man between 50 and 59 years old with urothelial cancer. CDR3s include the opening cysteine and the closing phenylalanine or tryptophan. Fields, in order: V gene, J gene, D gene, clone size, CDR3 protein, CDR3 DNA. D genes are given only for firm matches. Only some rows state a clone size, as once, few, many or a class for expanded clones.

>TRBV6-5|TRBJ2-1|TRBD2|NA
CASSLTSGRHNEQFF
TGTGCCAGCAGCCTGACTAGCGGGAGGCACAATGAGCAGTTCTTC
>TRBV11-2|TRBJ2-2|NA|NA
CASIHPPSGANTGELFF
TGTGCCAGCATCCACCCCCCGAGCGGAGCGAACACCGGGGAGCTGTTTTTT
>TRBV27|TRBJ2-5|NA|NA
CASSLYLAWYQETQYF
TGTGCCAGCAGTTTATATCTAGCGTGGTACCAAGAGACCCAGTACTTC
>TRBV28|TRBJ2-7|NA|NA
CASSPRDRRKNEQYF
TGTGCCAGCAGTCCCCGAGACAGACGGAAGAACGAGCAGTACTTC
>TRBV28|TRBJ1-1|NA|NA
CASSLTGVRAFF
TGTGCCAGCAGTTTGACCGGGGTGAGGGCTTTCTTT
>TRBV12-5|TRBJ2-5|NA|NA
CASGTGGNQETQYF
TGTGCTAGTGGAACCGGAGGGAATCAAGAGACCCAGTACTTC
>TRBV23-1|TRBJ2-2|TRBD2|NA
CASTQPGLAGVTGELFF
TGCGCCAGCACCCAGCCCGGGCTAGCGGGAGTAACCGGGGAGCTGTTTTTT
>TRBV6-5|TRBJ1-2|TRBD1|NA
CASSYLTGDYGYTF
TGTGCCAGCAGTTACCTCACAGGGGACTATGGCTACACCTTC
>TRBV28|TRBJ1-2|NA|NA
CASSFRGAYYGYTF
TGTGCCAGCAGTTTTCGGGGGGCGTACTATGGCTACACCTTC
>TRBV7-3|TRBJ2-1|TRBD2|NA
CASSSSGRTGNEQFF
TGTGCCAGCAGCTCAAGCGGGAGGACGGGCAATGAGCAGTTCTTC
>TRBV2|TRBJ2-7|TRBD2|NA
CASSEARLAGDVSLYEQYF
TGTGCCAGCAGTGAAGCCCGACTAGCGGGAGATGTGAGCCTCTACGAGCAGTACTTC
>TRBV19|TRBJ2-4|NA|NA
CASSMASFKNIQYF
TGTGCCAGTAGTATGGCCAGTTTCAAAAACATTCAGTACTTC
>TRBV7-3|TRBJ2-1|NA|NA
CASSFTGRRGNEQFF
TGTGCCAGCAGCTTTACAGGACGACGGGGGAATGAGCAGTTCTTC
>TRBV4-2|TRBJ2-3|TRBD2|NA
CASSQDRASGSDTQYF
TGTGCCAGCAGCCAAGATCGGGCTAGCGGGAGTGATACGCAGTATTTT
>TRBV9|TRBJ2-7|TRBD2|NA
CASSAGTSVYEQYF
TGTGCCAGCAGCGCCGGGACTAGCGTGTACGAGCAGTACTTC
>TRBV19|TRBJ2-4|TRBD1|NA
CASSPGQVPTGQYF
TGTGCCAGTAGTCCGGGACAGGTACCGACGGGGCAGTACTTC
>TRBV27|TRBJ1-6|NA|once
CASSLGGGGYYNSPLHF
TGTGCCAGCAGTTTGGGCGGGGGCGGGTATTATAATTCACCCCTCCACTTT
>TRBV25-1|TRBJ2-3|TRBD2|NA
CASGLAGRDTQYF
TGTGCCAGTGGACTAGCGGGAAGAGATACGCAGTATTTT